This is a list of T cell receptor beta chains from one sample in a study of graft-versus-host responses after intestinal transplantation. These receptors' targets are unknown. The protocol was immunoSEQ multiplex PCR, while the TCRdb copy is restricted to in-frame clones and leaves out a portion. The table shows 70,000 to 95,000 clones, with 90% occurring only once. The material was unstimulated CD4+ T cells sorted from spleen or lymph node cells, obtained before intestinal transplant. All receptors derive from a human donor who received an intestinal transplant. Each CDR3 is given without its conserved first and last residue. The order of the fields is V gene, J gene, D gene, CDR3 protein. The D gene is left open where the match is weak.

TRBV5-1	TRBJ1-1	.	ASIGGTEAF
TRBV29-1	TRBJ2-1	TRBD2	SLGTSGGVGEQF
TRBV5-4	TRBJ2-7	TRBD1	ASRPGQGTGYEQY
TRBV4-1	TRBJ2-1	TRBD2	ASSPSGGGRFYEQF
TRBV11-2	TRBJ2-3	TRBD1	ASSPGTGTDTQY
TRBV15	TRBJ1-5	.	ATSGQFNQPQH
TRBV10-1	TRBJ1-1	.	ASSDRPGETEAF
TRBV7-9	TRBJ2-5	.	ASSPRGTGGETQY
TRBV6-6	TRBJ2-7	.	ASSYRPAGGAYEQY
TRBV7-3	TRBJ2-2	.	ASSASGVGTGELF
TRBV6-1	TRBJ1-2	TRBD1	ASSEARQGSYGYT
TRBV19	TRBJ1-2	.	ASFRTENYGYT
TRBV10-2	TRBJ2-3	TRBD2	ASRILAGDTDTQY
TRBV2	TRBJ1-2	.	AISGFSNYGYT
TRBV11-2	TRBJ2-3	.	ASSAGHWDTQY
TRBV4-2	TRBJ1-1	TRBD1	ATQTTGLGNTEAF
TRBV6-1	TRBJ1-4	.	ASRNFPTNEKLF
TRBV27	TRBJ2-3	TRBD1	ASTGGQGLTDTQY
TRBV5-4	TRBJ1-3	.	ASSLWGAGNTIY
TRBV7-8	TRBJ1-5	.	ASSLVALPQH
TRBV12-5	TRBJ1-5	.	ASGLVRGLGNQPQH
TRBV5-4	TRBJ2-2	TRBD1	ASSSRTGGTGELF
TRBV13	TRBJ1-6	TRBD1	ASSSRTGIGSPLH
TRBV11-2	TRBJ1-1	.	ASSLSTGWTEAF
TRBV12-5	TRBJ1-4	TRBD1	ASGPGTAEKLF
TRBV7-9	TRBJ2-5	.	ASSFSTLQETQY
TRBV19	TRBJ2-1	.	ASRSVMAYNEQF
TRBV5-5	TRBJ1-3	.	ASSIIPVSGNTIY
TRBV27	TRBJ1-1	.	ASSLFAGIGSPLNTEAF
TRBV6-5	TRBJ1-1	TRBD1	ASRRTGVGTEAF
TRBV5-1	TRBJ1-6	.	ASSFNDKRYNSPLH
TRBV6-5	TRBJ1-1	.	ASSYSLGGATEAF
TRBV7-9	TRBJ1-1	.	ASSPAYLGNTEAF
TRBV19	TRBJ1-2	.	ASRPPGKFNYGYT
TRBV6-7	TRBJ2-7	.	ASRHRVEDEQY
TRBV27	TRBJ1-2	.	ASSSRRQPADGYT
TRBV6-1	TRBJ2-1	.	ASSVDGGSYNEQF
TRBV6-5	TRBJ1-4	TRBD1	ASSYRDRSTEKLF
TRBV14	TRBJ1-6	TRBD1	ASSQVRTGTGKSPLH
TRBV6-1	TRBJ2-7	TRBD2	ASGTSPTYEQY
TRBV9	TRBJ2-1	TRBD2	ASSVQRGVAYNEQF
TRBV5-1	TRBJ2-1	.	ASSLWARRGSYNEQF
TRBV6-5	TRBJ2-2	.	ASSYEGPKAGELF
TRBV5-1	TRBJ2-5	.	ASSSGAAGGETQY
TRBV9	TRBJ2-2	.	ASSSPSRTATLGTGELF